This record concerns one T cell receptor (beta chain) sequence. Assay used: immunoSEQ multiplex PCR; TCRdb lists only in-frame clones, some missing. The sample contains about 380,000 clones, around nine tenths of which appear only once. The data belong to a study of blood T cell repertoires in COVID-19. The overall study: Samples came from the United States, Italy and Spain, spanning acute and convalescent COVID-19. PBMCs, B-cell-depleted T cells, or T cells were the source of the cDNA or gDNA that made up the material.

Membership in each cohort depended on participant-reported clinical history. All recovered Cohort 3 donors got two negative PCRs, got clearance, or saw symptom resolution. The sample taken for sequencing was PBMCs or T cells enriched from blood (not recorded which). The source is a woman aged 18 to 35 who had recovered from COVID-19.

CDR3 nucleotide sequence: TGTGCCTGGAGTGATTTTGGTAGTCTGCCCTACCAAGGAACGGGGCCCCAGCATTTT. This codes for CAWSDFGSLPYQGTGPQHF. The V call is TRBV30, the J call TRBJ1-5, with D uncertain. V lost 1 base, J lost 9 bases, and 31 bases lay in between. The CDR3 is 19 amino acids. CDR1 is GTSNPN and CDR2 is SVGIG in the germline V gene (reference sequence). The variable domain in full, completed from reference TRBV30 and TRBJ1-5, reads SQTIHQWPATLVQPVGSPLSLECTVEGTSNPNLYWYRQAAGRGLQLLFYSVGIGQISSEVPQNLSASRPQDRQFILSSKKLLLSDSGFYLCAWSDFGSLPYQGTGPQHFGDGTRLSIL.